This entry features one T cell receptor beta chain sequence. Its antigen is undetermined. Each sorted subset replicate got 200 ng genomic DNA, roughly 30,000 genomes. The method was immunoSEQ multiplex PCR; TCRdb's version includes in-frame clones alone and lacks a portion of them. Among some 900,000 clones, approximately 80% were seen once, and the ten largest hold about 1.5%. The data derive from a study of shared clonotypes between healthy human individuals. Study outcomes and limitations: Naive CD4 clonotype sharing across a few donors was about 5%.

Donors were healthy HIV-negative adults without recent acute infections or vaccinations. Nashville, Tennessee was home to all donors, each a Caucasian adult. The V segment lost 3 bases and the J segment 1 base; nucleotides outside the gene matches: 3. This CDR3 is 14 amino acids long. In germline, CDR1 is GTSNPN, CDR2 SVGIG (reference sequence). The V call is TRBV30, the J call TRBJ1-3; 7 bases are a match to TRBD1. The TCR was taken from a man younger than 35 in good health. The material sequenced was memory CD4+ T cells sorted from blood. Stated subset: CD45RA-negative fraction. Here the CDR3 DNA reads TGTGCCTGGAGGGACAGGATATCTGGAAACACCATATATTTT. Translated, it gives CAWRDRISGNTIYF.